Here is one T cell receptor (beta chain) with its context. The sample is drawn from a study of blood T cell repertoires in COVID-19. Turning to the study itself: The analysed material was cDNA or gDNA that came from T cells, B-cell-depleted T cells, or PBMCs.

Germline loops: CDR1 MDHEN, CDR2 SYDVKM. Germline trimming cut 3 bases from V and 8 bases from J; bases unmatched to any gene: 14. The CDR3 is made up of 16 amino acids. Sequencing was performed with immunoSEQ multiplex PCR; in TCRdb, only in-frame clones are kept and a portion is missing. The sample yields fewer than 65,000 clones, approximately 80% seen once. The TCR originated in a man aged 25-45 years with COVID-19, enrolled during active disease. Sequenced: peripheral blood. The chain combines TRBV28 with TRBJ1-2; 8 nucleotides agree with TRBD1. The CDR3 DNA sequence: TGTGCCAGCAGTTTTAGGCCCCAGGGACAGGTGCAAGGCTACACCTTC. Translation gives CASSFRPQGQVQGYTF.